A selection of T cell receptor beta chains follows, all from one sample in a study of blood T cell repertoires in COVID-19. Some clones are missing from TCRdb's copy, which holds only in-frame ones; the method was immunoSEQ multiplex PCR. The sample includes around 130,000 clones, approximately 88% of them seen just once. Sequencing was done on a sample of peripheral blood. The receptors were sampled from a man aged 65 to 85 with active COVID-19. The CDR3 runs from the conserved cysteine through the conserved F or W. The D gene is left open where the match is weak. Clone size, where shown, is once, few, many, or a class for clones that have expanded.

>NA|TRBJ2-1|TRBV24-1|few
TGTGCCACCAGAGCTCGGGATAGCTCCTACAATGAGCAGTTCTTC
CATRARDSSYNEQFF
>NA|TRBJ2-1|TRBV4-1|NA
TGCGCCAGCAGCCAAGAGTACACGATCTCCAATGAGCAGTTCTTC
CASSQEYTISNEQFF
>NA|TRBJ2-7|TRBV28|NA
TGTGCCAGCAGTCCACCTCGGGACTTAGCTAGGGAGCAGTACTTC
CASSPPRDLAREQYF
>NA|TRBJ2-7|TRBV7-2|NA
TGTGCCAGCACCAAGGGGTCAACTTACGAGCAGTACTTC
CASTKGSTYEQYF
>TRBD1|TRBJ1-2|TRBV5-8|NA
TGTGCCAGCAGCTTAACAACGGGACAGGGGATTCGGGGCTACACCTTC
CASSLTTGQGIRGYTF
>TRBD1|TRBJ2-3|TRBV5-1|NA
TGCGCCAGCAGCCGTCGGACAGGGGTAGATACGCAGTATTTT
CASSRRTGVDTQYF
>TRBD2|TRBJ2-5|TRBV28|NA
TGTGCCAGCCGTCATGGGGGGGATGTAGAGACCCAGTACTTC
CASRHGGDVETQYF
>TRBD1|TRBJ1-1|TRBV5-3|NA
TGTGCCAGAAGCTTAGGGGGACAGGGAGAGGTGAACACTGAAGCTTTCTTT
CARSLGGQGEVNTEAFF
>TRBD2|TRBJ2-1|TRBV2|NA
TGTGCCAGCAGTGAAATAAAGCGGGGCGGGAGTCTTGGCAATGAGCAGTTCTTC
CASSEIKRGGSLGNEQFF
>TRBD1|TRBJ1-3|TRBV24-1|NA
TGTGCCACCAGTGATCCTGGACAGGGCAGCTCTGGAAACACCATATATTTT
CATSDPGQGSSGNTIYF
>NA|TRBJ1-1|TRBV19|NA
TGTGCCAGTAGTACCTCGGAGGGGATTGGCACTGAAGCTTTCTTT
CASSTSEGIGTEAFF